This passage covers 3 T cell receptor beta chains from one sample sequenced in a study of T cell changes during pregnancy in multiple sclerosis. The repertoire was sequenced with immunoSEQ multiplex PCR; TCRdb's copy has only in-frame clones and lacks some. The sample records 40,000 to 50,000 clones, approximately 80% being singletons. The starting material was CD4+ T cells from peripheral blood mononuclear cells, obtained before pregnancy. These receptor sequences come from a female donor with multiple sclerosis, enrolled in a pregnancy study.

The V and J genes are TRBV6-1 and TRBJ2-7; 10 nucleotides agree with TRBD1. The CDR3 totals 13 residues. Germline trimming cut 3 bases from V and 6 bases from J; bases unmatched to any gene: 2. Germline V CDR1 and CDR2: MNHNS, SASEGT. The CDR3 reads CASSETGGGEQYF. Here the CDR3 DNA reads TGTGCCAGCAGTGAGACAGGGGGCGGCGAGCAGTACTTC.

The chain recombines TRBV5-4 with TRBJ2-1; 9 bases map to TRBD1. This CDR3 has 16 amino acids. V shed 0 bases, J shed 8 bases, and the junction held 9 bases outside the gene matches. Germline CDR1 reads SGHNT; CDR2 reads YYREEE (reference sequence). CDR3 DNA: TGTGCCAGCAGCTTGGCCCCACAGGGGGCGGGCGATGAGCAGTTCTTC. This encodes CASSLAPQGAGDEQFF.

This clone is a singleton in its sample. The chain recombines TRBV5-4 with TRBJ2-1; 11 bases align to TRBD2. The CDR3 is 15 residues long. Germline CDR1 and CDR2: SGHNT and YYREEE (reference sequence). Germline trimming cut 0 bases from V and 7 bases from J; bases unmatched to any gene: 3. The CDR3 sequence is CASSLGGLAENEQFF. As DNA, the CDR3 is TGTGCCAGCAGCTTGGGGGGACTAGCGGAAAATGAGCAGTTCTTC.